One sample yielded the 24 T cell receptor beta chains listed below, sequenced in a study of blood T cell repertoires in COVID-19. Assay used: immunoSEQ multiplex PCR; TCRdb lists only in-frame clones, some missing. The sample has over 35,000 clones, 85% seen once. The sequencing input was peripheral blood. These receptors were obtained from a human donor in a cohort sampled during active COVID-19.

This clone occurred once. This sequence joins TRBV7-6 and TRBJ2-5; 7 nucleotides match TRBD2. The J segment lost 3 bases and the V segment lost 0 bases, leaving 4 bases of the junction unmatched. Germline values: CDR1 SGHVS, CDR2 FNYEAQ. This CDR3 region has 15 residues. CDR3 sequence (DNA): TGTGCCAGCAGCTTAGCCTTAGGGAGGGAAGAGACCCAGTACTTC. Its protein is CASSLALGREETQYF.

The rearrangement links TRBV4-2 to TRBJ2-1, with D uncertain. V gave up 0 bases and J gave up 10 bases, with 13 bases separating them. The germline V gene encodes CDR1 LGHNA and CDR2 YNFKEQ. The CDR3 is 14 amino acids. CDR3: CASSQDQSMIEQFF. In DNA form, the CDR3 reads TGTGCCAGCAGCCAAGATCAGTCAATGATAGAGCAGTTCTTC.

This chain uses TRBV28 with TRBJ2-1; D might be TRBD2 (5 bases). The germline gives CDR1 MDHEN, CDR2 SYDVKM. CDR3 size: 14 residues. The ends were cut back, 1 base at V and 3 bases at J, with 7 bases in the middle. CDR3 residues: CASSLSGNYNEQFF. The CDR3 bases are TGTGCCAGCAGTTTATCCGGGAACTACAATGAGCAGTTCTTC.

The chain joins TRBV9 to TRBJ2-5; possible D gene TRBD2, 7 bases. Germline V gives CDR1 SGDLS, CDR2 YYNGEE. This CDR3 is built from 17 residues. V was cut by 4 bases and J by 1 base, with 20 bases left in between. This CDR3 is CASSMNRASGGQETQYF. The CDR3 DNA reads as TGTGCCAGCAGCATGAACAGGGCTAGCGGAGGCCAAGAGACCCAGTACTTC.

This rearrangement joins TRBV7-9 to TRBJ1-1; TRBD1 aligns across 8 bases. V was clipped by 9 bases and J by 2 bases; unmatched bases: 14. The germline CDR1 and CDR2 sequences are SEHNR and FQNEAQ (reference sequence). The CDR3 length is 16 residues. CDR3 amino acids: CASSRGQGQANTEAFF. The CDR3 DNA sequence: TGTGCCAGTTCCCGAGGTCAGGGACAGGCCAACACTGAAGCTTTCTTT.

V is TRBV3-1 (or the pseudogene TRBV3-2) and J is TRBJ1-2; a weak D match, TRBD1 (5 bases). Per germline, CDR1 LGHDT and CDR2 YNNKEL (reference sequence). The CDR3 totals 15 residues. Trimming stripped 2 bases from V and 4 bases from J, with 14 bases between. The CDR3 bases are TGTGCCAGCAGCCAAACCCAGGGTGTAGGCTATGGCTACACCTTC. It codes for CASSQTQGVGYGYTF.

This sequence joins TRBV5-6 and TRBJ1-2, with TRBD1 identical over 7 bases. V was clipped by 3 bases and J by 7 bases; unmatched bases: 15. CDR3 length: 16 residues. Germline V gives CDR1 SGHDT, CDR2 YYEEEE. CDR3 protein: CASSSPGQPAVGGYTF. In DNA, the CDR3 is TGTGCCAGCAGCTCTCCGGGACAGCCGGCGGTGGGTGGCTACACCTTC.

The V gene is TRBV7-9, the J gene TRBJ1-1; D remains unclear. Germline V gene lookup returns CDR1 SEHNR and CDR2 FQNEAQ (reference sequence). The V and J ends lost 3 bases and 1 base respectively, with 18 bases between them. The CDR3 contains 17 residues. CDR3 residues: CASSLGRGFAGNTEAFF. The CDR3 DNA reads as TGTGCCAGCAGCTTGGGGAGAGGGTTCGCTGGGAACACTGAAGCTTTCTTT. The whole variable domain, remainder taken from reference TRBV7-9 and TRBJ1-1, is DTGVSQNPRHKITKRGQNVTFRCDPISEHNRLYWYRQTLGQGPEFLTYFQNEAQLEKSRLLSDRFSAERPKGSFSTLEIQRTEQGDSAMYLCASSLGRGFAGNTEAFFGQGTRLTVV.

The chain is built from TRBV7-2 and TRBJ1-1; D is perhaps TRBD1 (5 bases). Germline loops: CDR1 SGHTA, CDR2 FQGNSA. The CDR3 is 13 amino acids. V was clipped by 3 bases and J by 6 bases, with 11 bases between them. Here the CDR3 reads CASSLRAGAEAFF. CDR3 nucleotides: TGTGCCAGCAGCTTGCGGGCGGGGGCTGAAGCTTTCTTT.

The DNA of the CDR3 is TGTGCCATCAGTGAGCTCAGGACAGGGGCTGGAAACACCATATATTTT. Translating gives CAISELRTGAGNTIYF. The gene calls are TRBV10-3 and TRBJ1-3, with TRBD1 matching 9 bases. V lost 2 bases and J lost 2; bases outside the gene matches: 4. The CDR3 has 16 residues. Germline values: CDR1 ENHRY, CDR2 SYGVKD.

The chain joins TRBV5-1 to TRBJ1-4; D is undetermined. Looked up from germline, CDR1 is SGHRS and CDR2 is YFSETQ. Trimming removed 4 bases at V and 3 bases at J, with 10 bases between. The CDR3 sequence is 14 residues long. CDR3 DNA sequence: TGCGCCAGCAGCCCATCGGAGGCTAATGAAAAACTGTTTTTT. It encodes CASSPSEANEKLFF.

The chain carries TRBV11-2 and TRBJ1-1; D perhaps matches TRBD1 (6 bases). Trimming pared 4 bases from V and 5 bases from J, leaving 14 bases between. Germline V CDR1 and CDR2: SGHAT, FQNNGV. This CDR3 is built from 14 residues. CDR3 loop: CASSSTVRGTEAFF. The DNA of the CDR3 is TGTGCCAGCAGCTCAACAGTAAGGGGGACTGAAGCTTTCTTT.

V and J are TRBV18 and TRBJ1-1, with a weak D call TRBD1 (5 bases). Germline V lookup: CDR1 KGHSH, CDR2 LQKENI. The CDR3 is made up of 13 amino acids. V was cut by 3 bases and J by 8 bases, with 13 bases left in between. The chain's CDR3 is CASSPIGGEEAFF. Written as DNA, the CDR3 is TGTGCCAGCTCACCCATCGGGGGGGAGGAAGCTTTCTTT.

The chain links TRBV7-9 to TRBJ1-6; D gene unclear. The CDR3 covers 14 residues. CDR1 is SEHNR, CDR2 FQNEAQ, per germline (reference sequence). Trimming cost V 4 bases and J 6 bases, with 10 bases left between them. CDR3 in DNA: TGTGCCAGCAGCTCTCTACAGCCTAATTCACCCCTCCACTTT. Encoded protein: CASSSLQPNSPLHF. The whole variable domain, remainder taken from reference TRBV7-9 and TRBJ1-6, is DTGVSQNPRHKITKRGQNVTFRCDPISEHNRLYWYRQTLGQGPEFLTYFQNEAQLEKSRLLSDRFSAERPKGSFSTLEIQRTEQGDSAMYLCASSSLQPNSPLHFGNGTRLTVT.

This clone showed up just a few times. V is TRBV19 and J is TRBJ2-7; perhaps TRBD2 as D (5 bases). This CDR3 is 12 amino acids long. V dropped 8 bases and J dropped 4 bases, with 12 bases sitting between them. CDR1 and CDR2 from the germline V gene are LNHDA and SQIVND (reference sequence). DNA for the CDR3: TGTGCCAGTTCCGGGGTTGGGTACGAGCAGTACTTC. Its translation is CASSGVGYEQYF.

The table lists this clone with a few counts. The chain has TRBV10-3 and TRBJ2-5, with D tentatively TRBD1 (5 bases). The CDR3 totals 16 residues. V was pared by 8 bases and J by 1 base, with 20 bases between. CDR1 is ENHRY and CDR2 is SYGVKD in the germline V gene. The CDR3 protein is CAIPPDDIDSQETQYF. CDR3 bases: TGTGCCATCCCCCCTGACGATATAGACAGCCAAGAGACCCAGTACTTC.

The table lists this clone with a count of one. This chain connects TRBV25-1 to TRBJ1-2, with unresolved D. Trimming shortened V by 9 bases and J by 6 bases, and 14 bases separated the two germline ends. The CDR3 runs 12 residues. The germline gives CDR1 MGHDK, CDR2 SYGVNS. CDR3 DNA: TGTGCCAGTTACGGACGGGAGGATGGCTACACCTTC. Its translation: CASYGREDGYTF.

This clone was recorded once. The chain uses TRBV18 and TRBJ2-3; 12 bases agree with TRBD1. This CDR3 has 17 amino acids. The V gene end was trimmed by 5 bases and the J gene end by 4 bases; junction bases not matched to a gene: 10. Germline V gene sequence: CDR1 KGHSH, CDR2 LQKENI. The CDR3, as DNA: TGTGCCAGCTCAACCCTCCCGGGACAGGGGGCACCAGATACGCAGTATTTT. This translates into CASSTLPGQGAPDTQYF.

V usage is TRBV3-1 (or the pseudogene TRBV3-2) and J usage is TRBJ2-2, with 8 bases aligning to TRBD2. V lost 0 bases and J lost 17; bases outside the gene matches: 11. The CDR3 has 14 residues. Germline V gene sequence: CDR1 LGHDT, CDR2 YNNKEL (reference sequence). CDR3 DNA sequence: TGTGCCAGCAGCCAAGAACCCAGCGGGGGCCCACGTTTTTTT. As protein: CASSQEPSGGPRFF.

CDR3 in amino acids: CATSRDISNQPQHF. DNA for the CDR3: TGTGCCACCAGCAGAGATATTAGCAATCAGCCCCAGCATTTT. The chain couples TRBV15 to TRBJ1-5; D is uncertain. Trimming took off 0 bases at V and 0 bases at J, with 3 bases between the two ends. Looked up from germline, CDR1 is LNHNV and CDR2 is YYDKDF (reference sequence). The CDR3 length is 14 residues.

The chain is built from TRBV13 and TRBJ2-1; 10 bases agree with TRBD1. V trimming: 5 bases; J trimming: 8 bases; junction bases outside the gene matches: 9. Germline-derived CDR1 and CDR2 are PRHDT and FYEKMQ (reference sequence). The CDR3 runs to 15 residues. The CDR3 region has the DNA TGTGCCAGCAGCGTCCCGGGACAGGGGCTTCATGAGCAGTTCTTC. Amino acids: CASSVPGQGLHEQFF.

The sample holds one count of this clone. J is TRBJ1-6 and V is TRBV12-3 or TRBV12-4, with unresolved D. This CDR3 spans 13 amino acids. The V end was cut by 7 bases, the J end by 8 bases, with 12 bases between. This CDR3 is CASTRVRDSPLHF. The CDR3, as DNA: TGTGCCAGCACACGGGTACGTGATTCACCCCTCCACTTT.

The chain couples TRBV19 to TRBJ1-1; maybe TRBD1 (6 bases). V gave up 7 bases and J gave up 2 bases, with 14 bases separating them. CDR1 is LNHDA, CDR2 SQIVND, per germline (reference sequence). The CDR3 runs to 14 residues. Written as DNA, the CDR3 is TGTGCCAGTATCCCGGACAGCCTTAACACTGAAGCTTTCTTT. It specifies CASIPDSLNTEAFF.

The chain carries TRBV19 and TRBJ1-3; D is unresolved. V was cut by 5 bases and J by 0 bases, with 11 bases left in between. CDR3 length: 15 residues. The germline gives CDR1 LNHDA, CDR2 SQIVND (reference sequence). CDR3 residues: CASSPPISSGNTIYF. CDR3 bases: TGTGCCAGTAGTCCCCCCATTTCCTCTGGAAACACCATATATTTT.